This note documents a single TCR beta chain sequence. This sample was included in a study of T cell responses to AZD1222 COVID-19 vaccine. CDR3 length equals 13 residues. V lost 4 bases to trimming and J lost 6 bases, with 13 bases between them. Germline CDR1 and CDR2: LNHDA and SQIVND (reference sequence). TCRdb's table, derived via immunoSEQ multiplex PCR, lists solely in-frame clones and lacks some. This table holds 85,000 to 110,000 clones, roughly 87% found once. The sample in question was peripheral blood, obtained on day 0 of AZD1222 vaccination. The TCR sequence derives from an adult in good health. The chain combines TRBV19 with TRBJ2-7; possibly TRBD1 for D (5 bases). The chain's CDR3 is CASSSQGLGEQYF. CDR3 coding DNA: TGTGCCAGTAGTAGTCAGGGCCTGGGCGAGCAGTACTTC.